This TCR beta chain was obtained from a study of T cells in tuberculosis. Worth noting for this clone: Distinct nucleotide sequences in the sample also encode this CDR3.

Germline loops: CDR1 LNHDA, CDR2 SQIVND (reference sequence). With 6 bases clipped from V and 6 bases from J, the junction kept 8 bases outside the gene matches. This CDR3 has 14 residues. Produced via immunoSEQ multiplex PCR; TCRdb's table is partial and in-frame only. Among about 33,000 clones listed, around 92% were seen once. The TCR comes from a donor between 10 and 35 years old with latent tuberculosis or without tuberculosis infection. Some clones in this sample may be carry-over from other donors' samples. The V call is TRBV19, the J call TRBJ1-5; 7 positions match TRBD1. Sequenced: PBMCs. The CDR3, as DNA: TGTGCCAGTAGCTCTCACACAGGGGCTCAGCCCCAGCATTTT. Encoded protein: CASSSHTGAQPQHF.